The clone carrying this T cell receptor (beta chain) occurred a few times. This sample was taken from a study of regulatory T cells in long-lasting Graves disease. Trimming removed 2 bases at V and 3 bases at J, with 8 bases between. The germline CDR1 and CDR2 sequences are MGHDK and SYGVNS. The CDR3 is 14 amino acids. Assembly of TCR beta libraries relied on iRepertoire HTBI primers together with Arm-PCR of CDR3 regions. One entry per CDR3 protein results from TCRdb running MiXCR on the multiplex PCR reads. The data show 620,000 or so distinct CDR3 sequences, roughly 15% seen once. Described time point: newly diagnosed GD, antithyroid drugs for less than 3 months. Following extraction of RNA from PBMCs, that RNA was used to make the TCR library. Enrollment of patients was through an endocrinology department in Xi'an, China. This sample also appeared in a second study, on T cells in Graves' hyperthyroidism and ophthalmopathy. That source reports: Graves' hyperthyroidism is called stable when ophthalmopathy does not progress within 18 months.

J is TRBJ2-1 and V is TRBV25-1; D unclear. The receptor was derived from a woman aged 25 to 39 with Graves disease. The input for sequencing was peripheral blood mononuclear cells (PBMCs), taken at new diagnosis, from a patient treated with antithyroid drugs. The CDR3 reads CASSEGVGYNEQFF. DNA for the CDR3: TGTGCCAGCAGTGAAGGCGTCGGCTACAATGAGCAGTTCTTC.